This is a list of T cell receptor beta chains from one sample in a study of shared clonotypes between healthy human individuals. Here immunoSEQ multiplex PCR was the method, and the copy in TCRdb shows in-frame clones only, minus some. The sample has around 2.1 million clones; roughly 91% are singletons. Sequences were obtained from naive CD8+ T cells from PBMCs. The receptors here all came from a man aged 18 to 29 in good health. Some clones in this sample may be carry-over from other donors' samples. The conserved cysteine and the conserved F or W are not part of the CDR3 here. A D gene is named only where the DNA matches it firmly.

D gene,V gene,CDR3 protein
.,TRBV7-9,ASSSRSTGELF
.,TRBV5-1,ASSLWTSDTQY
.,TRBV5-6,ASSLTTGSSYNEQF
.,TRBV19,ASSIGRSTEAF
TRBD1,TRBV6-6,ASSYWDRGSGNTIY
TRBD1,TRBV28,ASSVWTGDGYT
.,TRBV11-3,ASSLARPPRVNTEAF
TRBD2,TRBV7-9,ASSTRLAGNNEQF
.,TRBV28,ASRGPGNTGELF
.,TRBV27,ASTLRGISYNEQF
.,TRBV2,ASSEGGVSYEQY
.,TRBV11-2,ASSSWGGPSGGF
.,TRBV15,ATSLAWNEKLF
TRBD1,TRBV9,ASSPTGNYGYT
TRBD1,TRBV27,ASSGTGSYEQY
.,TRBV4-3,ASSQDRGTGGLRIV
.,TRBV30,AWSANTRSEAF
.,TRBV6-1,ASSESVRSGNTIY
.,TRBV2,ASSGGGGVRDTQY
TRBD2,TRBV5-4,ASSLAVLRGLGDNEQF
TRBD1,TRBV6-5,ASRQTGGTEAF
.,TRBV27,ASSPDVGNTIY
.,TRBV28,ASERGRNTGELF
.,TRBV19,ASSGAGVTEAF
.,TRBV10-3,AISEAGQNYGYT
TRBD2,TRBV4-3,ASSVTSGAGNEQY
TRBD2,TRBV27,ASSLYALAGGPSGELF
.,TRBV20-1,SARLHPEQF
TRBD1,TRBV13,ASSPGGEFNYGYT
TRBD1,TRBV15,ATSRATGVTEAF
.,TRBV5-5,ASSWDTFSYEQY
.,TRBV4-2,ASSQERDLLYEQY
TRBD2,TRBV9,ASSAGTSLYNEQF